This T cell receptor (beta chain) was observed in a study of blood T cell repertoires in COVID-19. As originally analysed: Quantification of nucleated cells was approximated via reference gene primer amplification. Only in-frame clones appear in the TCRdb table, and some are missing; sequencing was by immunoSEQ multiplex PCR. That table is the source of V, J and clone size, and D and trimming were worked out from the DNA. The table has about 140,000 clones, around 79% seen once. The sequence derives from a man in his fifties or sixties with acute or convalescent COVID-19. The sample taken for sequencing was peripheral blood.

The CDR3 nucleotides read TGCGCCAGCAGCCTGGGTGGAGGGGCCTCCAACACAGATACGCAGTATTTT. Translation: CASSLGGGASNTDTQYF. This rearrangement joins TRBV5-1 to TRBJ2-3; D may be TRBD2 (6 bases). The germline V and J ends were trimmed by 4 bases and 2 bases, with 20 bases remaining between them. Germline assignment: CDR1 SGHRS and CDR2 YFSETQ. This CDR3 region has 17 residues. Combining the CDR3 with reference TRBV5-1 and TRBJ2-3 gives the whole variable domain KAGVTQTPRYLIKTRGQQVTLSCSPISGHRSVSWYQQTPGQGLQFLFEYFSETQRNKGNFPGRFSGRQFSNSRSEMNVSTLELGDSALYLCASSLGGGASNTDTQYFGPGTRLTVL.